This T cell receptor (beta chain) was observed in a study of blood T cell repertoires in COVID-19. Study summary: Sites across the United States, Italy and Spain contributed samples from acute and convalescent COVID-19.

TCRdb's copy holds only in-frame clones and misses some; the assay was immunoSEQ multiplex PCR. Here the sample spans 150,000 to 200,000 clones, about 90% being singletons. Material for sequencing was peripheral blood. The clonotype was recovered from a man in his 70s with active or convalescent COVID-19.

The CDR3 nucleotides are TGTGCCAGCAACCCGGGACAGGGGATAGCTGGGGCCAACGTCCTGACTTTC. This gives the protein CASNPGQGIAGANVLTF. V gene TRBV2 combines with J gene TRBJ2-6, with TRBD1 matching 10 bases. V gave up 7 bases and J gave up 2 bases; unmatched junction bases: 8. The CDR3 totals 17 residues. CDR1 SNHLY and CDR2 FYNNEI come from the germline V gene.